This passage covers 7 T cell receptor beta chains from one sample sequenced in a study of PD-L1 blockade in urothelial cancer (dated by TCRdb to 2015 to 2018). Sample time point, as interpreted from the label and publication: pretreatment peripheral blood. Receptors were amplified or captured by the immunoSEQ multiplex PCR assay. The immuneACCESS repertoire file appears here via TCRdb, limited to in-frame rearrangements. These files lack a portion of the clones; in checked studies, under half of the deficit traces to unresolved V genes, and the cause of the others is not known. Within this sample are 95,000 to 100,000 clones, with roughly 84% of them counted one time only. The top ten constitute roughly 2% of the sample. The input for sequencing was PBMCs, taken around atezolizumab (anti-PD-L1) treatment. The receptors stem from a man aged 60-69 years with urothelial cancer.

This clone was seen more than once but under ten times. The rearrangement links TRBV27 to TRBJ1-1; D gene ambiguous. Germline values: CDR1 MNHEY, CDR2 SMNVEV (reference sequence). CDR3 length equals 13 residues. V lost 3 bases and J lost 0, with 5 bases in between. The CDR3 sequence: CASSFQMNTEAFF. DNA of the CDR3: TGTGCCAGCAGTTTTCAGATGAACACTGAAGCTTTCTTT.

The CDR3: CASSPTLPDRGDQPQHF. The CDR3 DNA reads TGTGCCAGCAGCCCTACGCTCCCTGACAGGGGTGATCAGCCCCAGCATTTT. The chain links TRBV4-2 to TRBJ1-5; TRBD1 agrees at 8 bases. With 4 bases clipped from V and 5 bases from J, the junction kept 13 bases outside the gene matches. The CDR3 sequence is 17 residues long. From germline, CDR1 is LGHNA and CDR2 YNFKEQ.

The genes are TRBV28 and TRBJ1-5; the match to TRBD1 covers 7 bases. The CDR3 has 16 residues. Germline CDR1 and CDR2: MDHEN and SYDVKM. With V trimmed by 4 bases and J by 0 bases, 6 bases remained unmatched. The CDR3 protein is CASSSRQGGSNQPQHF. The CDR3 DNA follows: TGTGCCAGCAGTTCCCGACAGGGCGGTAGCAATCAGCCCCAGCATTTT.

The chain carries TRBV5-5 and TRBJ1-2; D unresolved. V shed 2 bases and J shed 2 bases, with 4 bases lying between them. CDR1 and CDR2 (germline): SGHKS, YYEKEE (reference sequence). The CDR3 extends over 12 amino acids. The CDR3 sequence: CASSFQNYGYTF. The CDR3 DNA follows: TGTGCCAGCAGCTTTCAAAACTATGGCTACACCTTC.

This clone has more than one count but fewer than ten. This chain connects TRBV29-1 to TRBJ2-7; no definite D call. This CDR3 comprises 13 residues. V was pared by 1 base and J by 3 bases, with 10 bases between. Germline loops: CDR1 SQVTM, CDR2 ANQGSEA. DNA of the CDR3: TGCAGCGTTGAAGGTAGGAACTACTACGAGCAGTACTTC. It translates to CSVEGRNYYEQYF.

The chain employs TRBV5-4 and TRBJ1-5; perhaps TRBD1 as D (5 bases). Trimming cost V 0 bases and J 4 bases, with 8 bases left between them. Germline V lookup: CDR1 SGHNT, CDR2 YYREEE (reference sequence). This CDR3 comprises 14 residues. In nucleotides, the CDR3 is TGTGCCAGCAGCTTGGCAGGGCTGAATCAGCCCCAGCATTTT. Amino acids: CASSLAGLNQPQHF.

The DNA of the CDR3 is TGTGCCAGCAGCTTAGAAGGGGGCCGGGACGAGCAGTACTTC. It codes for CASSLEGGRDEQYF. The chain couples TRBV7-9 to TRBJ2-7; TRBD1 matches at 7 bases. Germline trimming cut 1 base from V and 5 bases from J; bases unmatched to any gene: 5. Germline V gives CDR1 SEHNR, CDR2 FQNEAQ (reference sequence). The CDR3 extends over 14 amino acids.